These 26 T cell receptor beta chains were sequenced from one sample in a study of T cell responses to AZD1222 COVID-19 vaccine. Here immunoSEQ multiplex PCR was the method, and the copy in TCRdb shows in-frame clones only, minus some. The sample lists 80,000 to 100,000 clones, roughly 86% seen once, with about 5.8% in the top ten. Sequencing used peripheral blood, obtained on day 0 of AZD1222 vaccination. These receptors were collected from an adult in good health.

The rearrangement links TRBV28 to TRBJ1-4, with D possibly matching TRBD1 (6 bases). Germline V lookup: CDR1 MDHEN, CDR2 SYDVKM. Trimming took off 3 bases at V and 8 bases at J, with 13 bases between the two ends. The CDR3 is 14 residues long. The CDR3 bases are TGTGCCAGCAGTTTTGTGGGGGCGGGCGAAAAACTGTTTTTT. Residues: CASSFVGAGEKLFF.

The rearrangement uses TRBV19 and TRBJ2-7, with 9 bases matching TRBD1. The CDR3 extends over 15 amino acids. Trimming cost V 3 bases and J 0 bases; bases outside gene matches: 3. CDR1 and CDR2 (germline): LNHDA, SQIVND (reference sequence). The chain's CDR3 is CASSIGTGISYEQYF. The CDR3 nucleotides read TGTGCCAGTAGTATCGGGACAGGGATCTCCTACGAGCAGTACTTC.

The chain recombines TRBV6-5 with TRBJ1-2; D is uncertain. Germline V gene lookup returns CDR1 MNHEY and CDR2 SVGAGI. The V end lost 6 bases, the J end lost 6 bases, and 20 bases lay between the germline ends. The CDR3 has 15 residues. CDR3 protein: CASRHPPGGMNGYTF. CDR3 DNA sequence: TGTGCCAGCAGGCACCCCCCCGGAGGCATGAATGGCTACACCTTC.

The chain is built from TRBV11-1 and TRBJ1-6; D remains ambiguous. From germline, CDR1 is SGHAT and CDR2 FQDESV (reference sequence). This CDR3 contains 13 residues. Trimming pared 5 bases from V and 5 bases from J, leaving 7 bases between. CDR3: CASSPANNSPLHF. Written as DNA, the CDR3 is TGTGCCAGCAGCCCCGCGAATAATTCACCCCTCCACTTT.

This chain connects TRBV4-1 to TRBJ2-7; 9 bases match TRBD2. The CDR3 covers 16 residues. Unmatched junction bases numbered 6, after V lost 2 bases and J lost 1 base. The V gene's germline CDR1 is MGHRA and CDR2 YSYEKL. The CDR3 loop reads CASSQPIAGVSYEQYF. The CDR3 bases are TGCGCCAGCAGCCAACCGATAGCGGGAGTTTCCTACGAGCAGTACTTC.

The chain couples TRBV18 to TRBJ2-5; perhaps D is TRBD1 or TRBD2 (5 bases each). Germline CDR1 and CDR2: KGHSH and LQKENI. The V end was cut by 3 bases, the J end by 4 bases, with 9 bases between. The CDR3 sequence is 13 residues long. The CDR3 nucleotides are TGTGCCAGCTCACCGGGACCGGCAGAGACCCAGTACTTC. As protein: CASSPGPAETQYF.

The rearrangement links TRBV24-1 to TRBJ2-7; 7 bases map to TRBD2. With V trimmed by 4 bases and J by 2 bases, 4 bases remained unmatched. The V gene's germline CDR1 is KGHDR and CDR2 SFDVKD. The CDR3 has 14 amino acids. The CDR3 reads CATSDPGTTYEQYF. In DNA, the CDR3 is TGTGCCACCAGTGACCCCGGGACTACCTACGAGCAGTACTTC.

The chain joins TRBV28 to TRBJ1-5; 12 bases are shared with TRBD1. The CDR3 sequence is 15 residues long. The V gene's germline CDR1 is MDHEN and CDR2 SYDVKM. The V gene end was trimmed by 8 bases and the J gene end by 7 bases; junction bases not matched to a gene: 9. This CDR3 is CASVSGTGGEQPQHF. CDR3 DNA sequence: TGTGCCAGCGTATCCGGGACAGGGGGCGAGCAGCCCCAGCATTTT.

This clone has more than one count but fewer than ten. As DNA, the CDR3 is TGCAGCGTCTCTCAGACGTACCAAGAGACCCAGTACTTC. It is translated as CSVSQTYQETQYF. This chain links TRBV29-1 with TRBJ2-5, with D unresolved. The CDR3 extends over 13 amino acids. Trimming left V 6 bases short and J 0 bases short, with 11 bases between. Looked up from germline, CDR1 is SQVTM and CDR2 is ANQGSEA.

This chain links TRBV7-8 with TRBJ2-1; TRBD2 matches 9 bases. After removal of 3 bases from V and 6 bases from J, the junction contained 6 bases not matched to a gene. The germline V gene encodes CDR1 SGHVS and CDR2 FQNEAQ. The CDR3 consists of 15 residues. The CDR3 sequence is CASSFWREGRNEQFF. The CDR3 region has the DNA TGTGCCAGCAGCTTTTGGCGGGAGGGCCGCAATGAGCAGTTCTTC. The full variable domain, in which reference TRBV7-8 and TRBJ2-1 provide the parts outside the CDR3, is GAGVSQSPRYKVAKRGQDVALRCDPISGHVSLFWYQQALGQGPEFLTYFQNEAQLDKSGLPSDRFFAERPEGSVSTLKIQRTQQEDSAVYLCASSFWREGRNEQFFGPGTRLTVL.

V gene TRBV11-2 combines with J gene TRBJ2-7; perhaps TRBD1 as D (6 bases). Per the germline V gene, CDR1 is SGHAT and CDR2 is FQNNGV. Trimming shortened V by 1 base and J by 3 bases, and 10 bases separated the two germline ends. This CDR3 is 14 amino acids long. The CDR3 DNA reads TGTGCCAGCAGCTTAGTAGCAGGGGACTACGAGCAGTACTTC. Translation gives CASSLVAGDYEQYF. The entire variable domain, with the rest obtained from reference TRBV11-2 and TRBJ2-7, is as follows: EAGVAQSPRYKIIEKRQSVAFWCNPISGHATLYWYQQILGQGPKLLIQFQNNGVVDDSQLPKDRFSAERLKGVDSTLKIQPAKLEDSAVYLCASSLVAGDYEQYFGPGTRLTVT.

This chain connects TRBV18 to TRBJ1-4; D is undetermined. V was shortened by 3 bases and J by 7 bases, with 12 bases between the two germline ends. Germline values: CDR1 KGHSH, CDR2 LQKENI. The CDR3 runs to 14 residues. The CDR3 region is CASSPRDNGEKLFF. The CDR3 DNA reads TGTGCCAGCTCACCCAGAGACAACGGTGAAAAACTGTTTTTT. Supplemented by reference TRBV18 and TRBJ1-4, the full variable domain reads NAGVMQNPRHLVRRRGQEARLRCSPMKGHSHVYWYRQLPEEGLKFMVYLQKENIIDESGMPKERFSAEFPKEGPSILRIQQVVRGDSAAYFCASSPRDNGEKLFFGSGTQLSVL.

A single count supports this clone. The chain has TRBV10-3 and TRBJ1-1, with 7 bases aligning to TRBD1. The CDR3 is made up of 14 amino acids. J lost 1 base, V lost 4 bases, and 3 bases had no gene match. Germline CDR1 reads ENHRY; CDR2 reads SYGVKD. The CDR3 DNA reads TGTGCCATCAGTGCGGGACAGAGGAACACTGAAGCTTTCTTT. Translated, it gives CAISAGQRNTEAFF.

This chain links TRBV28 with TRBJ2-2; D is ambiguous. Germline loops: CDR1 MDHEN, CDR2 SYDVKM. Trimming left V 6 bases short and J 2 bases short, with 13 bases between. This CDR3 contains 15 residues. The CDR3 loop is CASSPSSRNTGELFF. CDR3 nucleotide sequence: TGTGCCAGCAGCCCGTCGTCTAGAAACACCGGGGAGCTGTTTTTT.

J is TRBJ2-7 and V is TRBV7-8; 9 bases align to TRBD2. V shed 7 bases, J shed 2 bases, and the junction held 9 bases outside the gene matches. CDR1 and CDR2 from the germline V gene are SGHVS and FQNEAQ. The CDR3 is 15 residues long. This CDR3 reads CASTLRLAGPYEQYF. Written as DNA, the CDR3 is TGTGCCAGCACCCTCAGGCTAGCGGGACCCTACGAGCAGTACTTC.

This chain links TRBV9 with TRBJ1-2, with D uncertain. The V end lost 0 bases, the J end lost 3 bases, and 6 bases lay between the germline ends. CDR1 is SGDLS and CDR2 is YYNGEE in the germline V gene. CDR3 size: 13 residues. CDR3 sequence: CASSVGKDYGYTF. CDR3 in DNA: TGTGCCAGCAGCGTAGGAAAGGACTATGGCTACACCTTC.

V gene TRBV5-5 combines with J gene TRBJ1-2, with 11 bases aligning to TRBD1. There are 16 residues in the CDR3. V lost 2 bases, J lost 3 bases, and 6 bases stayed unmatched. CDR1 SGHKS and CDR2 YYEKEE come from the germline V gene (reference sequence). The CDR3 protein is CASSFYGTGGDYGYTF. The DNA for the CDR3 is TGTGCCAGCAGCTTTTACGGGACAGGGGGTGACTATGGCTACACCTTC. Full variable domain (missing parts from reference TRBV5-5 and TRBJ1-2): DAGVTQSPTHLIKTRGQQVTLRCSPISGHKSVSWYQQVLGQGPQFIFQYYEKEERGRGNFPDRFSARQFPNYSSELNVNALLLGDSALYLCASSFYGTGGDYGYTFGSGTRLTVV.

The rearrangement uses TRBV12-5 and TRBJ1-5; D unclear. The CDR3 totals 13 residues. The germline V gene has CDR1 LGHNT and CDR2 FRNRAP. V shed 3 bases and J shed 5 bases, with 8 bases lying between them. CDR3 nucleotide sequence: TGTGCTAGTGGTTTTGAGGAGGATCAGCCCCAGCATTTT. This sequence encodes CASGFEEDQPQHF.

The gene calls are TRBV28 and TRBJ1-1; 8 bases map to TRBD1. CDR3 length: 12 amino acids. V shed 5 bases and J 5 bases; nucleotides not matched to a gene: 1. Per germline, CDR1 MDHEN and CDR2 SYDVKM. CDR3 DNA sequence: TGTGCCAGCAGTCAGGGGGCGACTGAAGCTTTCTTT. It is translated as CASSQGATEAFF.

The chain recombines TRBV15 with TRBJ1-2; no clear D gene. CDR1 is LNHNV, CDR2 YYDKDF, per germline (reference sequence). V was clipped by 0 bases and J by 5 bases, with 4 bases between them. The CDR3 has 12 residues. DNA of the CDR3: TGTGCCACCAGCAGAGAAGAGTATGGCTACACCTTC. Translated, it gives CATSREEYGYTF.

The CDR3 is CASSIGQGAYEQYF. CDR3 DNA sequence: TGTGCCAGCTCAATAGGACAGGGGGCCTACGAGCAGTACTTC. The chain employs TRBV18 and TRBJ2-7; 10 bases map to TRBD1. Per germline, CDR1 KGHSH and CDR2 LQKENI. The V gene end was trimmed by 5 bases and the J gene end by 2 bases; junction bases not matched to a gene: 3. The CDR3 loop spans 14 amino acids.

V and J are TRBV27 and TRBJ1-2, with D possibly matching TRBD1 (6 bases). The V end lost 6 bases, the J end lost 7 bases, and 15 bases lay between the germline ends. Germline assignment: CDR1 MNHEY and CDR2 SMNVEV (reference sequence). The CDR3 loop spans 13 amino acids. The CDR3 bases are TGTGCCAGCAGAGGGGGAGGGTCGGGTGGCTACACCTTC. Residues: CASRGGGSGGYTF.

This clone was recorded only once. The J gene is TRBJ2-1, the V gene TRBV7-9; D unresolved. CDR3 length: 12 amino acids. The V end lost 4 bases, the J end lost 8 bases, and 9 bases lay between the germline ends. From germline, CDR1 is SEHNR and CDR2 FQNEAQ (reference sequence). CDR3 bases: TGTGCCAGCAGCTCCTCTATAGATGAGCAGTTCTTC. Protein sequence: CASSSSIDEQFF.

This sequence joins TRBV6-2 or TRBV6-3 and TRBJ1-1; D is unclear. Germline-derived CDR1 and CDR2 are MNHEY and SVGEGT. V lost 4 bases and J lost 5, with 11 bases in between. The CDR3 is 13 residues long. Here the CDR3 reads CASSLWVGTEAFF. The CDR3 nucleotides read TGTGCCAGCAGTTTATGGGTTGGAACTGAAGCTTTCTTT.

The chain has TRBV7-3 and TRBJ2-1; the match to TRBD2 covers 15 bases. The V and J ends lost 5 bases and 8 bases, in that order; junction bases with no gene match: 7. This CDR3 contains 16 residues. Germline V CDR1 and CDR2: SGHTA, FQGTGA. The CDR3 sequence is CASSTGLAGGGDEQFF. CDR3 sequence (DNA): TGTGCCAGCAGCACCGGACTAGCGGGAGGGGGCGATGAGCAGTTCTTC.

The genes are TRBV2 and TRBJ1-1; weak D call: TRBD1 (6 bases). There are 17 residues in the CDR3. The V end was cut by 2 bases, the J end by 7 bases, with 23 bases between. Per germline, CDR1 SNHLY and CDR2 FYNNEI. In DNA form, the CDR3 reads TGTGCCAGCAGTGAAAGGTCAGGGGCGGTGGGGTATGGTGAAGCTTTCTTT. Its translation: CASSERSGAVGYGEAFF.